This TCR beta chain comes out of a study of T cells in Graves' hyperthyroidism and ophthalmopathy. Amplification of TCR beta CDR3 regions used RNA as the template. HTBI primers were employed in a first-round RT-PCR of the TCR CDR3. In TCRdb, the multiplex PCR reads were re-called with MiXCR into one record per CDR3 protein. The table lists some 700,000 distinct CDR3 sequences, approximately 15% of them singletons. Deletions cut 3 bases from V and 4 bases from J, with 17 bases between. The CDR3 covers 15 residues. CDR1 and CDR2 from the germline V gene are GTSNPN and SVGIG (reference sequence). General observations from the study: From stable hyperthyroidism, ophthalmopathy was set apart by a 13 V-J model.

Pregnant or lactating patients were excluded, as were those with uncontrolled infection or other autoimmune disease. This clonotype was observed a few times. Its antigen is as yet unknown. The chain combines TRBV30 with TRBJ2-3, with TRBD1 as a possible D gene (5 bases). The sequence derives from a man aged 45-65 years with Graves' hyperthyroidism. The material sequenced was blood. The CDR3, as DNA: TGTGCCTGGAGCAAGGGGCAGGGTTCGGCAGATACGCAGTATTTT. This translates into CAWSKGQGSADTQYF.